The clone carrying this T cell receptor (beta chain) occurred once. No antigen is known for it. The PCR made use of 60 Vbeta and 13 Jbeta primers. TCRdb's copy holds only in-frame clones and misses some; the assay was immunoSEQ multiplex PCR. Here the sample spans hundreds of thousands of clones, around 78% being singletons. The CDR3 runs to 14 residues. J lost 7 bases, V lost 3 bases, and 4 bases had no gene match. Germline V lookup: CDR1 SGHDT, CDR2 YYEEEE. The data originate from a study of cytomegalovirus exposure and HLA in healthy donors. Findings and caveats of the study: Analyses of presence/absence relied on an assumption of roughly uniform sequencing depth across donors. High specificity and sensitivity for cytomegalovirus status were reported for the classifier.

The chain is built from TRBV5-6 and TRBJ2-2; 9 bases are a match to TRBD1. The clonotype was recovered from a boy between 10 and 17 years old in good health and CMV-seronegative. The material sequenced was PBMCs. In DNA form, the CDR3 reads TGTGCCAGCAGCTCCACAGGGGGCGGCGGGGAGCTGTTTTTT. It yields the protein CASSSTGGGGELFF.